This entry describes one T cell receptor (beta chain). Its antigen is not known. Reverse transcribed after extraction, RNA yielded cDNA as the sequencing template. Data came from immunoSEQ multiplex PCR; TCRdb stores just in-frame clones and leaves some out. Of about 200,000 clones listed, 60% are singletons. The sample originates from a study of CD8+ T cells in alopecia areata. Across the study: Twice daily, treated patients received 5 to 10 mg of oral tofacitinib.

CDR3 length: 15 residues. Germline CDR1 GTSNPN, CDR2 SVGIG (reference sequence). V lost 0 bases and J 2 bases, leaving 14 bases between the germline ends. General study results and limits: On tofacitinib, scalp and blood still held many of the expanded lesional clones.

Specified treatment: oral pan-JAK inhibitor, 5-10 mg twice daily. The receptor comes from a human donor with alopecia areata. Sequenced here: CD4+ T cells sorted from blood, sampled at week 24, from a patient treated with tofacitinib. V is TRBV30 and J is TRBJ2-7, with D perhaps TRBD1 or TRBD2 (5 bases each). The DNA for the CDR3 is TGTGCCTGGAGTGTACCGTCGGGGCTCGCCTACGAGCAGTACTTC. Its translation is CAWSVPSGLAYEQYF.